This entry lists 2 T cell receptor beta chains sequenced from one sample in a study of T-cell memory formation after mild COVID-19 (dated by TCRdb to the early 2020s). Library creation used 5' RACE. This sample was sequenced with an Illumina NovaSeq 6000. TCRdb reran the public reads through fastp at Q25 and MiXCR, keeping productive beta chains. CDR3 protein sequences are deduplicated, and each keeps its most common genes and DNA. In all, the sample holds fewer than 300,000 distinct CDR3 sequences, and 15% to 20% of those were seen once. The leading ten clones occupy 23% of the sample. Sequencing was performed on PBMCs or a T cell subset sorted from them (not recorded which). The receptors derive from a young man who had mild COVID-19 (a few samples of this study predate the infection). The sample titles of this study are shuffled in the database, so cell type and time point are left out; the donor was told from shared clones.

This clonotype was seen a handful of times. This sequence joins TRBV6-5 and TRBJ2-7; D tentatively fits TRBD1 or TRBD2 (6 bases each). The CDR3 runs 14 residues. Germline loops: CDR1 MNHEY, CDR2 SVGAGI. Trimming pared 5 bases from V and 7 bases from J, leaving 18 bases between. The CDR3 loop is CASSPGRGGGEQYF. In DNA form, the CDR3 reads TGTGCCAGCAGTCCCGGCCGAGGGGGAGGTGAGCAGTACTTC.

The chain has TRBV5-5 and TRBJ2-2; unclear D gene. V was pared by 4 bases and J by 7 bases, with 17 bases between. Germline CDR1 SGHKS, CDR2 YYEKEE (reference sequence). The CDR3 runs 15 residues. CDR3 region: CASSLLRVDHGELFF. Here the CDR3 DNA reads TGTGCCAGCAGCCTCCTCCGGGTCGATCACGGGGAGCTGTTTTTT.